This T cell receptor (beta chain) was documented in a study of regulatory T cells in long-lasting Graves disease. This clonotype was counted only a few times. As yet, its antigen is unknown. From germline, CDR1 is MNHEY and CDR2 SMNVEV (reference sequence). The trim removed 5 bases at V and 0 bases at J, leaving 4 bases unmatched. The CDR3 is 16 residues long. The TCR beta library used iRepertoire HTBI primers with Arm-PCR amplification of CDR3. TCRdb passed the multiplex PCR reads through MiXCR, listing each CDR3 protein once. The table records approximately 690,000 distinct CDR3 sequences, about 32% of them present only once. Notes on the study in general: Newly diagnosed disease favored TRBV20-1 and TRBJ2-1 over persistent disease.

Sample time point: persistent/refractory GD, antithyroid drugs over 5 years with positive TRAb. Extracted RNA from PBMCs served as the source of the TCR library. This chain joins TRBV27 and TRBJ2-4; 10 positions match TRBD2. The sample was peripheral blood mononuclear cells (PBMCs), taken when the disease was refractory, from a patient treated with antithyroid drugs. The TCR comes from a female donor with Graves disease. The CDR3 is CASSPRLAGAKNIQYF. The CDR3 region has the DNA TGTGCCAGCAGTCCAAGACTAGCGGGAGCCAAAAACATTCAGTACTTC.